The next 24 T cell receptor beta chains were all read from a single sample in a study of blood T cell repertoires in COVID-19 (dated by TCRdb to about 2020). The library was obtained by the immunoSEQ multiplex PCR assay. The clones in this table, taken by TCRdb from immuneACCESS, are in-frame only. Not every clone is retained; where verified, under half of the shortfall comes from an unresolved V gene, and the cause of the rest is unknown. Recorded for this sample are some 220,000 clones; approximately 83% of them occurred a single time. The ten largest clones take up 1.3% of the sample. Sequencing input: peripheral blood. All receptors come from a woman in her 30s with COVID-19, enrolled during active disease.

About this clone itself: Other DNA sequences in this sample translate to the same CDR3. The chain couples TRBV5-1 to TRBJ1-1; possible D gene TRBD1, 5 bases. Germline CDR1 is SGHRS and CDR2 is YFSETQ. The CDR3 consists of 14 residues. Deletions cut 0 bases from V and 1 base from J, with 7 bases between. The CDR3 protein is CASSLAQGNTEAFF. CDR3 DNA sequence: TGCGCCAGCAGCTTGGCGCAGGGGAACACTGAAGCTTTCTTT.

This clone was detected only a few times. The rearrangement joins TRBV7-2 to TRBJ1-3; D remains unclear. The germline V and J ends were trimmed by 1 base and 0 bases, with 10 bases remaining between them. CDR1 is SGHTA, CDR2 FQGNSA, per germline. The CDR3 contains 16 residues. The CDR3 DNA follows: TGTGCCAGCAGCTTAGTTCAGGTCCGCTCTGGAAACACCATATATTTT. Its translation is CASSLVQVRSGNTIYF.

CDR3 sequence reads: CASSPGGRNTGELFF. The CDR3 coding sequence is TGTGCCAGCAGCCCAGGTGGCCGGAACACCGGGGAGCTGTTTTTT. The rearrangement links TRBV7-2 to TRBJ2-2; D is unresolved. The CDR3 extends over 15 amino acids. Germline V gene sequence: CDR1 SGHTA, CDR2 FQGNSA. The V end lost 5 bases, the J end lost 1 base, and 11 bases lay between the germline ends.

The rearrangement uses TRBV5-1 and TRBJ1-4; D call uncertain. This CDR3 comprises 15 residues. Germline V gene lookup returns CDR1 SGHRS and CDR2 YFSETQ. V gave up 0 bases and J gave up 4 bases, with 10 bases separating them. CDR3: CASSLAGGLNEKLFF. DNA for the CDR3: TGCGCCAGCAGCTTGGCCGGAGGTCTTAATGAAAAACTGTTTTTT.

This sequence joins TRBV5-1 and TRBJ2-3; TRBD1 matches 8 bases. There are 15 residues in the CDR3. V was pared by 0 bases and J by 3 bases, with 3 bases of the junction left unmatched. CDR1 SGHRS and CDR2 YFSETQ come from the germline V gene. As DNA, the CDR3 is TGCGCCAGCAGCTTGGGAACAGGGGGGACAGATACGCAGTATTTT. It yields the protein CASSLGTGGTDTQYF.

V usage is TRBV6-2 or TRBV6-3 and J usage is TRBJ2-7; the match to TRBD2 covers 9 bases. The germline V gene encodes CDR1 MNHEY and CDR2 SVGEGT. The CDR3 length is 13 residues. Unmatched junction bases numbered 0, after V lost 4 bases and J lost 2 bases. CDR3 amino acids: CASSWTSAYEQYF. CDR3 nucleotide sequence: TGTGCCAGCAGTTGGACTAGCGCCTACGAGCAGTACTTC.

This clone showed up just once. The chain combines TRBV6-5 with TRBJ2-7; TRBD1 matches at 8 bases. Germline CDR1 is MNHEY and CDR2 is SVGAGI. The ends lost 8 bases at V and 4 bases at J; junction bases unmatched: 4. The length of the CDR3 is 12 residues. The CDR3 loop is CASRDRPYEQYF. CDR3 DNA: TGTGCCAGCCGGGACAGGCCTTACGAGCAGTACTTC.

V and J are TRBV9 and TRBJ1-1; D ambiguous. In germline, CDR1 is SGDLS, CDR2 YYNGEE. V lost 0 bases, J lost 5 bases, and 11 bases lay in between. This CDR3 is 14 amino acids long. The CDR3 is CASSVAKGGTEAFF. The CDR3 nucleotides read TGTGCCAGCAGCGTAGCTAAAGGAGGGACTGAAGCTTTCTTT. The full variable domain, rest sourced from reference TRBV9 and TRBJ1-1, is DSGVTQTPKHLITATGQRVTLRCSPRSGDLSVYWYQQSLDQGLQFLIQYYNGEERAKGNILERFSAQQFPDLHSELNLSSLELGDSALYFCASSVAKGGTEAFFGQGTRLTVV.

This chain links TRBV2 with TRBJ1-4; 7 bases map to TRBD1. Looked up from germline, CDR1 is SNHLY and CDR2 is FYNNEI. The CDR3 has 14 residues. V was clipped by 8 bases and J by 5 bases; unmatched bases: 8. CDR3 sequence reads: CASSERDRNEKLFF. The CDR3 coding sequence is TGTGCCAGCTCGGAACGGGACAGAAATGAAAAACTGTTTTTT.

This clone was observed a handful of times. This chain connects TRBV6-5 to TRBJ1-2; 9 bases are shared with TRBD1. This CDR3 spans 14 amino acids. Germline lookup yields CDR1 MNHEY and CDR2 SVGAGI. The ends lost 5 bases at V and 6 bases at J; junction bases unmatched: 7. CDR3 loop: CASSPRTGADGYTF. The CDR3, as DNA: TGTGCCAGCAGTCCTCGGACAGGGGCGGATGGCTACACCTTC.

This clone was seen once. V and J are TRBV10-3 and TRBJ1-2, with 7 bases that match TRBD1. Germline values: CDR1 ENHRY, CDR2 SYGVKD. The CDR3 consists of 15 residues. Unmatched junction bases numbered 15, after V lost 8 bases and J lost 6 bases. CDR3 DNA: TGTGCCATCCTACCCACTGGGACAGCCCAGGATGGCTACACCTTC. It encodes CAILPTGTAQDGYTF.

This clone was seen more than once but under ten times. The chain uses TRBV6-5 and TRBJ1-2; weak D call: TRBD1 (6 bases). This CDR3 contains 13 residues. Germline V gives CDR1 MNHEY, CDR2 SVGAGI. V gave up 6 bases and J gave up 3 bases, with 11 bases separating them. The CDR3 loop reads CASSSGTHYGYTF. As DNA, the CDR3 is TGTGCCAGCAGCTCCGGGACACACTATGGCTACACCTTC.

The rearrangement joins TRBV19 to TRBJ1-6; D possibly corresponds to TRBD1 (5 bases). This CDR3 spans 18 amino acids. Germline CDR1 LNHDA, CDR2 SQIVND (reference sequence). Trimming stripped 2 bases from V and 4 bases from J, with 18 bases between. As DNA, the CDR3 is TGTGCCAGTAGTATAAGACAGCAACTCACCTCGTATAATTCACCCCTCCACTTT. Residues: CASSIRQQLTSYNSPLHF.

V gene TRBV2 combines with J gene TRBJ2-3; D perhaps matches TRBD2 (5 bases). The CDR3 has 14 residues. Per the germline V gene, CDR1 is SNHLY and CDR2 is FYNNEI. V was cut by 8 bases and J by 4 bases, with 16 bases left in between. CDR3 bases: TGTGCCAGCGGCTTACTAGTCTGGTCAGATACGCAGTATTTT. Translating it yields CASGLLVWSDTQYF. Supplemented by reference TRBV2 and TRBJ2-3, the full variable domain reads EPEVTQTPSHQVTQMGQEVILRCVPISNHLYFYWYRQILGQKVEFLVSFYNNEISEKSEIFDDQFSVERPDGSNFTLKIRSTKLEDSAMYFCASGLLVWSDTQYFGPGTRLTVL.

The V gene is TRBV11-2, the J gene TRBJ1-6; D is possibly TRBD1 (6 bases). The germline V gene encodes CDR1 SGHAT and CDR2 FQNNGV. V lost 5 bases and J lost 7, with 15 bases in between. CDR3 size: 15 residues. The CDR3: CASSRLQGGNSPLHF. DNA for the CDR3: TGTGCCAGCAGCCGACTACAGGGCGGGAATTCACCCCTCCACTTT.

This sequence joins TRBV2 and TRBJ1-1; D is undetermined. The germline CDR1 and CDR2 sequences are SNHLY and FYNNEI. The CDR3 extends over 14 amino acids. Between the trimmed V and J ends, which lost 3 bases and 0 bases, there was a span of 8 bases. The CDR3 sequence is CASSEGILNTEAFF. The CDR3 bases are TGTGCCAGCAGTGAGGGCATTTTGAACACTGAAGCTTTCTTT. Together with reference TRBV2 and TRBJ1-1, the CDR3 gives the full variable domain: EPEVTQTPSHQVTQMGQEVILRCVPISNHLYFYWYRQILGQKVEFLVSFYNNEISEKSEIFDDQFSVERPDGSNFTLKIRSTKLEDSAMYFCASSEGILNTEAFFGQGTRLTVV.

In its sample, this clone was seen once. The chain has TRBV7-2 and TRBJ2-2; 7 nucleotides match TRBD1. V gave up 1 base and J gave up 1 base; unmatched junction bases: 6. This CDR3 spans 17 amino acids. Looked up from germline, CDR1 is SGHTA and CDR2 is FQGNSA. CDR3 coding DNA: TGTGCCAGCAGCTTAGACTTTGGGACAGTGAACACCGGGGAGCTGTTTTTT. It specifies CASSLDFGTVNTGELFF.

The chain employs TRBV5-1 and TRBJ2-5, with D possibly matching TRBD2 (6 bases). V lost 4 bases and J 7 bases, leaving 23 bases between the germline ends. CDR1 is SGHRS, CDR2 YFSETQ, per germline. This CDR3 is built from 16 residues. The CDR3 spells CASSPGSGRTRGTQYF. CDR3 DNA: TGCGCCAGCAGCCCAGGTAGCGGCAGGACAAGAGGGACCCAGTACTTC.

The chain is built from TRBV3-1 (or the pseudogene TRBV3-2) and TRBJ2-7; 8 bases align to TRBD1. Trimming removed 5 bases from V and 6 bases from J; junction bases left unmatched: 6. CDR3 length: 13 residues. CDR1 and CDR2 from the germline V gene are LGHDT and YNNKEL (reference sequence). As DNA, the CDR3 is TGTGCCAGCAGCAGTCCGGGGACAGGCGAGCAGTACTTC. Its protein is CASSSPGTGEQYF.

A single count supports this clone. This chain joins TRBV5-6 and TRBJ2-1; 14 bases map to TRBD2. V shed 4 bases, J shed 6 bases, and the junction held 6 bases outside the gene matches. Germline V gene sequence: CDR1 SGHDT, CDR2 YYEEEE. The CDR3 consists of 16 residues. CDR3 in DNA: TGTGCCAGCAGCGGGACTAGCGGGAGCTATCGCAATGAGCAGTTCTTC. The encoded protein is CASSGTSGSYRNEQFF.

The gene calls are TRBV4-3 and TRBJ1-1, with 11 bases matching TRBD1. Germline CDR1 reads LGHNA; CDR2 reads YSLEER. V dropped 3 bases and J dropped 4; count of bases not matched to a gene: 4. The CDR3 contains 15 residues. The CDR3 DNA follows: TGCGCCAGCAGCCACGGACAGGGGGCGGCCACTGAAGCTTTCTTT. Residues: CASSHGQGAATEAFF.

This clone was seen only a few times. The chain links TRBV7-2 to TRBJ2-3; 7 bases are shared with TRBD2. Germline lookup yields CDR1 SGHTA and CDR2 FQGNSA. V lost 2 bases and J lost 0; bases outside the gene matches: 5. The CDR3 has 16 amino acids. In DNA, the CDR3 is TGTGCCAGCAGCTTACTTGGTAGCGGGAGCACAGATACGCAGTATTTT. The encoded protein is CASSLLGSGSTDTQYF.

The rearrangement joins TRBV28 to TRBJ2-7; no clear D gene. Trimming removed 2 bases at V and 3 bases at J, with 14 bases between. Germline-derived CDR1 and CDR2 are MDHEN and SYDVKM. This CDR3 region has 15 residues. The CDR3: CASSLIYPTGYEQYF. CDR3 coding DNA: TGTGCCAGCAGTTTAATTTATCCCACCGGCTACGAGCAGTACTTC.

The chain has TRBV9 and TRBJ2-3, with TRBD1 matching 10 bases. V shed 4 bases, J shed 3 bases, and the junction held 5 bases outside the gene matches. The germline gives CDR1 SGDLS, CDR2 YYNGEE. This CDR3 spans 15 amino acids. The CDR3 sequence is CASSSWTGGTDTQYF. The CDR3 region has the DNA TGTGCCAGCAGCTCGTGGACAGGGGGAACAGATACGCAGTATTTT. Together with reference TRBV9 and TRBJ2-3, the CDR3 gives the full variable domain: DSGVTQTPKHLITATGQRVTLRCSPRSGDLSVYWYQQSLDQGLQFLIQYYNGEERAKGNILERFSAQQFPDLHSELNLSSLELGDSALYFCASSSWTGGTDTQYFGPGTRLTVL.